The T cell receptor beta chain under discussion was sequenced for a study of T cell responses to AZD1222 COVID-19 vaccine. CDR3 size: 15 residues. V lost 0 bases to trimming and J lost 0 bases, with 8 bases between them. Per the germline V gene, CDR1 is SGHAT and CDR2 is FQNNGV. Here immunoSEQ multiplex PCR was the method, and the copy in TCRdb shows in-frame clones only, minus some. This table holds approximately 140,000 clones, 92% found once. The receptor was isolated from an adult who received the AZD1222 COVID-19 vaccine. The genes are TRBV11-2 and TRBJ1-1; D not certain. Here the sequenced sample was peripheral blood, taken 28 days after the second AZD1222 dose. For the CDR3, the DNA is TGTGCCAGCAGCTTAGATCGGGATATGAACACTGAAGCTTTCTTT. It encodes CASSLDRDMNTEAFF.